These 13 T cell receptor beta chains were sequenced from one sample in a study of cytotoxic CD8 clonotypes in ibrutinib-treated CLL. Assay: immunoSEQ multiplex PCR; the TCRdb copy retains only in-frame clones and omits some. The profile shows around 140,000 clones, 75% to 85% of them singletons. Sequencing was performed on PBMCs, taken after 36 months of ibrutinib treatment. The source of these receptors is a human donor with chronic lymphocytic leukemia.

The chain employs TRBV2 and TRBJ1-2; D unclear. The V and J ends lost 2 bases and 4 bases respectively, with 17 bases between them. Germline V gene sequence: CDR1 SNHLY, CDR2 FYNNEI. This CDR3 region has 16 residues. CDR3 sequence reads: CASSERLHLSLYGYTF. The CDR3 bases are TGTGCCAGCAGTGAACGTCTTCACCTAAGTCTCTATGGCTACACCTTC. The variable domain in full, with the rest retrieved from reference TRBV2 and TRBJ1-2, is EPEVTQTPSHQVTQMGQEVILRCVPISNHLYFYWYRQILGQKVEFLVSFYNNEISEKSEIFDDQFSVERPDGSNFTLKIRSTKLEDSAMYFCASSERLHLSLYGYTFGSGTRLTVV.

This rearrangement joins TRBV10-2 to TRBJ1-1; unclear D gene. CDR1 and CDR2 from the germline V gene are WSHSY and SAAADI. This CDR3 has 12 residues. V was pared by 0 bases and J by 5 bases, with 4 bases between. CDR3: CASSESRTEAFF. In nucleotides, the CDR3 is TGCGCCAGCAGTGAGTCACGGACTGAAGCTTTCTTT.

The gene calls are TRBV15 and TRBJ1-3; no definite D call. The germline V gene has CDR1 LNHNV and CDR2 YYDKDF (reference sequence). This CDR3 has 18 residues. Between the trimmed V and J ends, which lost 5 bases and 0 bases, there was a span of 20 bases. The CDR3 DNA sequence: TGTGCCACCAGCCTTCCTCGGTCGGGGAGAATCTCTGGAAACACCATATATTTT. Its translation is CATSLPRSGRISGNTIYF.

The chain employs TRBV10-3 and TRBJ1-2, with D perhaps matching TRBD1 (5 bases). Trimming cost V 6 bases and J 1 base, with 9 bases left between them. Germline assignment: CDR1 ENHRY and CDR2 SYGVKD. The CDR3 is 13 residues long. DNA for the CDR3: TGTGCCATCAGACCCGACAGTAACTATGGCTACACCTTC. This translates into CAIRPDSNYGYTF.

The chain recombines TRBV11-2 with TRBJ1-5; 8 bases line up with TRBD1. Germline loops: CDR1 SGHAT, CDR2 FQNNGV. The CDR3 runs 16 residues. V was clipped by 4 bases and J by 1 base; unmatched bases: 6. The CDR3 nucleotides are TGTGCCAGCAGCTCAGGACAGGGAGTAAGCAATCAGCCCCAGCATTTT. It translates to CASSSGQGVSNQPQHF.

V and J are TRBV5-1 and TRBJ2-7, with 11 bases identical to TRBD2. The ends lost 2 bases at V and 5 bases at J; junction bases unmatched: 3. Germline V gene data show CDR1 as SGHRS and CDR2 as YFSETQ. The CDR3 sequence is 14 residues long. The CDR3 DNA is TGCGCCAGCAGCTTACCGGGACTAGCGGACGAGCAGTACTTC. Protein sequence: CASSLPGLADEQYF.

J is TRBJ1-1 and V is TRBV4-1, with a possible D match to TRBD1 (6 bases). The CDR3 loop spans 14 amino acids. V gave up 5 bases and J gave up 8 bases, with 18 bases separating them. Germline lookup yields CDR1 MGHRA and CDR2 YSYEKL. The CDR3 loop is CASSGRDKRPEAFF. The CDR3 coding sequence is TGCGCCAGCAGCGGCCGGGACAAAAGACCCGAAGCTTTCTTT.

V gene TRBV5-6 combines with J gene TRBJ2-1; D ambiguous. This CDR3 has 11 amino acids. CDR1 and CDR2 from the germline V gene are SGHDT and YYEEEE. Deletions cut 5 bases from V and 4 bases from J, with 4 bases between. The CDR3: CASRLYNEQFF. The CDR3 bases are TGTGCCAGCAGGCTTTACAATGAGCAGTTCTTC. The complete variable domain, with remaining parts taken from reference TRBV5-6 and TRBJ2-1, reads DAGVTQSPTHLIKTRGQQVTLRCSPKSGHDTVSWYQQALGQGPQFIFQYYEEEERQRGNFPDRFSGHQFPNYSSELNVNALLLGDSALYLCASRLYNEQFFGPGTRLTVL.

This chain uses TRBV27 with TRBJ2-3; D is perhaps TRBD1 or TRBD2 (5 bases each). Trimming left V 3 bases short and J 6 bases short, with 16 bases between. The length of the CDR3 is 15 residues. Germline V CDR1 and CDR2: MNHEY, SMNVEV (reference sequence). This CDR3 reads CASSFLGLATDTQYF. In DNA, the CDR3 is TGTGCCAGCAGTTTTTTGGGGCTAGCCACGGATACGCAGTATTTT.

The V gene is TRBV10-3, the J gene TRBJ2-7, with D maybe TRBD1 (6 bases). CDR1 and CDR2 from the germline V gene are ENHRY and SYGVKD. The CDR3 has 16 residues. V dropped 4 bases and J dropped 0 bases, with 16 bases sitting between them. CDR3 DNA sequence: TGTGCCATCAGTGTTTGGGACACAAAAAGCTCCTACGAGCAGTACTTC. It specifies CAISVWDTKSSYEQYF.

This clone was seen once. The chain couples TRBV6-1 to TRBJ1-2; D is perhaps TRBD1 (5 bases). This CDR3 is built from 14 residues. The germline gives CDR1 MNHNS, CDR2 SASEGT. With 8 bases removed from V and 0 bases from J, the gap between germline ends came to 13 bases. The CDR3, as DNA: TGTGCCAGCGTAGTTGGGACGGCTAACTATGGCTACACCTTC. It is translated as CASVVGTANYGYTF.

The chain uses TRBV7-2 and TRBJ1-6, with a possible D match to TRBD1 (6 bases). The ends were cut back, 1 base at V and 7 bases at J, with 8 bases in the middle. This CDR3 is built from 14 residues. The germline V gene has CDR1 SGHTA and CDR2 FQGNSA. CDR3 bases: TGTGCCAGCAGCTTAGTAACAGGGAATTCACCCCTCCACTTT. Amino acids: CASSLVTGNSPLHF.

The J gene is TRBJ2-2, the V gene TRBV14; 7 positions agree with TRBD1. This CDR3 has 14 amino acids. V dropped 5 bases and J dropped 3; count of bases not matched to a gene: 3. Germline loops: CDR1 SGHDN, CDR2 FVKESK. The CDR3 DNA reads TGTGCCAGCAGCAGGGGGCTGGACACCGGGGAGCTGTTTTTT. This translates into CASSRGLDTGELFF.